This passage covers 29 T cell receptor beta chains from one sample sequenced in a study of cytomegalovirus exposure and HLA in healthy donors. 13 Jbeta primers and 60 Vbeta primers were used for the PCR. Libraries were prepared by immunoSEQ multiplex PCR; TCRdb keeps only in-frame clonotypes and omits some of them. The data hold over 120,000 clones, with roughly 70% observed a single time. Sequenced: PBMCs. Receptors were obtained from a young man in good health and CMV-seronegative.

The chain uses TRBV27 and TRBJ2-5; 10 bases match TRBD2. The DNA end favors TRBJ2-7, so the J call may be wrong. Germline V gene data show CDR1 as MNHEY and CDR2 as SMNVEV (reference sequence). There are 16 residues in the CDR3. CDR3 sequence reads: CASSFFSGRSSYEQYF. The CDR3 region has the DNA TGTGCCAGCAGTTTCTTTAGCGGGAGGAGCTCCTACGAGCAGTACTTC.

The chain employs TRBV11-2 and TRBJ2-3; D unresolved. Per germline, CDR1 SGHAT and CDR2 FQNNGV. Trimming stripped 4 bases from V and 5 bases from J, with 7 bases between. The CDR3 contains 12 residues. For the CDR3, the DNA is TGTGCCAGCAGCTCTGAGAGAGATACGCAGTATTTT. This sequence encodes CASSSERDTQYF. Full variable domain (missing parts from reference TRBV11-2 and TRBJ2-3): EAGVAQSPRYKIIEKRQSVAFWCNPISGHATLYWYQQILGQGPKLLIQFQNNGVVDDSQLPKDRFSAERLKGVDSTLKIQPAKLEDSAVYLCASSSERDTQYFGPGTRLTVL.

This chain uses TRBV14 with TRBJ2-1; weak D call: TRBD2 (5 bases). Trimming pared 0 bases from V and 10 bases from J, leaving 10 bases between. The CDR3 covers 13 residues. Germline assignment: CDR1 SGHDN and CDR2 FVKESK. As DNA, the CDR3 is TGTGCCAGCAGCCAAGAAGAGGGAGCCGAGCAGTTCTTC. It specifies CASSQEEGAEQFF.

This chain joins TRBV15 and TRBJ1-4; TRBD1 agrees at 9 bases. V was pared by 3 bases and J by 6 bases, with 2 bases of the junction left unmatched. Germline CDR1 reads LNHNV; CDR2 reads YYDKDF (reference sequence). CDR3 length: 14 residues. The chain's CDR3 is CATSSGDRDEKLFF. CDR3 in DNA: TGTGCCACCAGCAGCGGGGACAGGGATGAAAAACTGTTTTTT. The full variable domain, its missing parts supplied by reference TRBV15 and TRBJ1-4, is DAMVIQNPRYQVTQFGKPVTLSCSQTLNHNVMYWYQQKSSQAPKLLFHYYDKDFNNEADTPDNFQSRRPNTSFCFLDIRSPGLGDTAMYLCATSSGDRDEKLFFGSGTQLSVL.

This clone was found once. V gene TRBV15 combines with J gene TRBJ2-7; the D is unclear. This CDR3 is built from 16 residues. Per the germline V gene, CDR1 is LNHNV and CDR2 is YYDKDF (reference sequence). Trimming left V 1 base short and J 0 bases short, with 13 bases between. The CDR3 bases are TGTGCCACCAGCAGAGGATTAGCCGGTAGCTCCTACGAGCAGTACTTC. It is translated as CATSRGLAGSSYEQYF.

Note on this clone: An end of the junction differs from the germline gene, which may be a read error. For the CDR3, the DNA is TGTTCCAGCAGCCTCAACCCTACAGGGGCCTACGAGCAGTACTTC. This gives the protein CSSSLNPTGAYEQYF. This chain connects TRBV7-9 to TRBJ2-7; 7 bases align to TRBD1. Germline V gene lookup returns CDR1 SEHNR and CDR2 FQNEAQ (reference sequence). The CDR3 is 15 amino acids.

The rearrangement links TRBV18 to TRBJ2-7; the match to TRBD1 covers 8 bases. Germline assignment: CDR1 KGHSH and CDR2 LQKENI. The CDR3 totals 15 residues. The V gene end was trimmed by 5 bases and the J gene end by 2 bases; junction bases not matched to a gene: 8. The CDR3 reads CASSLGRDRTYEQYF. The CDR3 DNA reads as TGTGCCAGCTCATTAGGCCGGGACAGGACCTACGAGCAGTACTTC.

This rearrangement joins TRBV6-6 to TRBJ2-5, with TRBD2 as a possible D gene (6 bases). The CDR3 runs to 15 residues. Germline lookup yields CDR1 MNHNY and CDR2 SVGAGI (reference sequence). Deletions cut 5 bases from V and 3 bases from J, with 16 bases between. The CDR3 is CASSRRGSEKETQYF. CDR3 nucleotides: TGTGCCAGCAGTCGGCGGGGTAGTGAAAAAGAGACCCAGTACTTC.

The rearrangement links TRBV28 to TRBJ1-5; 8 bases line up with TRBD1. The V and J ends lost 7 bases and 6 bases, in that order; junction bases with no gene match: 8. CDR1 is MDHEN, CDR2 SYDVKM, per germline. This CDR3 has 14 residues. The CDR3 DNA is TGTGCCAGCATCTTTACAGGGGGAAGTCAGCCCCAGCATTTT. It encodes CASIFTGGSQPQHF.

This clone was seen a handful of times. The rearrangement joins TRBV2 to TRBJ1-4, with D possibly matching TRBD1 (6 bases). V lost 6 bases and J lost 2, with 7 bases in between. CDR3 length: 13 amino acids. Germline values: CDR1 SNHLY, CDR2 FYNNEI. The CDR3 here is CASSGQTNEKLFF. CDR3 sequence (DNA): TGTGCCAGCAGCGGACAGACTAATGAAAAACTGTTTTTT.

V and J are TRBV2 and TRBJ2-1; 7 nucleotides align to TRBD1. CDR3 length: 15 residues. Germline-derived CDR1 and CDR2 are SNHLY and FYNNEI. V dropped 4 bases and J dropped 4; count of bases not matched to a gene: 7. The CDR3 sequence is CASSGFAGGYNEQFF. Written as DNA, the CDR3 is TGTGCCAGCAGTGGTTTCGCAGGGGGTTACAATGAGCAGTTCTTC. The whole variable domain, remainder taken from reference TRBV2 and TRBJ2-1, is EPEVTQTPSHQVTQMGQEVILRCVPISNHLYFYWYRQILGQKVEFLVSFYNNEISEKSEIFDDQFSVERPDGSNFTLKIRSTKLEDSAMYFCASSGFAGGYNEQFFGPGTRLTVL.

V usage is TRBV5-1 and J usage is TRBJ1-1, with a weak D call TRBD1 (6 bases). The germline V and J ends were trimmed by 4 bases and 7 bases, with 14 bases remaining between them. The CDR3 is made up of 13 amino acids. Looked up from germline, CDR1 is SGHRS and CDR2 is YFSETQ. The CDR3 bases are TGCGCCAGCAGCAAGGACAGCTACAATGAAGCTTTCTTT. It encodes CASSKDSYNEAFF.

The J gene is TRBJ2-5, the V gene TRBV6-5; 8 bases fit TRBD2. CDR3 length equals 13 residues. Germline CDR1 is MNHEY and CDR2 is SVGAGI. V shed 10 bases and J 1 base; nucleotides not matched to a gene: 5. The CDR3 nucleotides are TGTGCCACTTTCCTAGCGGGCCAAGAGACCCAGTACTTC. This encodes CATFLAGQETQYF.

This clone was seen more than once but under ten times. The junction and the germline gene differ at one end; a read error may be behind it. The chain carries TRBV30 and TRBJ2-4; TRBD1 aligns across 7 bases. From germline, CDR1 is GTSNPN and CDR2 SVGIG (reference sequence). The CDR3 runs 20 residues. This CDR3 reads CAWSSIPGQITTRAKNSQYF. The DNA of the CDR3 is TGTGCCTGGAGTTCGATCCCGGGACAGATCACTACAAGAGCCAAAAACAGTCAGTACTTC. The complete variable domain, with remaining parts taken from reference TRBV30 and TRBJ2-4, reads SQTIHQWPATLVQPVGSPLSLECTVEGTSNPNLYWYRQAAGRGLQLLFYSVGIGQISSEVPQNLSASRPQDRQFILSSKKLLLSDSGFYLCAWSSIPGQITTRAKNSQYFGAGTRLSVL.

The chain recombines TRBV30 with TRBJ1-2, with a possible D match to TRBD1 (5 bases). Trimming cost V 8 bases and J 4 bases, with 11 bases left between them. This CDR3 contains 11 residues. Germline values: CDR1 GTSNPN, CDR2 SVGIG (reference sequence). CDR3 residues: CAGHGLYGYTF. In nucleotides, the CDR3 is TGTGCCGGACACGGGCTCTATGGCTACACCTTC.

The chain joins TRBV2 to TRBJ1-2, with TRBD1 matching 8 bases. The CDR3 contains 13 residues. Trimming removed 7 bases from V and 2 bases from J; junction bases left unmatched: 3. In germline, CDR1 is SNHLY, CDR2 FYNNEI. The CDR3 region has the DNA TGTGCCAGCAAGCGACAGGGGAACTATGGCTACACCTTC. Protein: CASKRQGNYGYTF.

This chain joins TRBV28 and TRBJ1-1; D not resolved. The germline V and J ends were trimmed by 5 bases and 3 bases, with 13 bases remaining between them. Germline CDR1 and CDR2: MDHEN and SYDVKM. This CDR3 is built from 14 residues. The chain's CDR3 is CASSGPGSHTEAFF. DNA for the CDR3: TGTGCCAGCAGTGGCCCGGGGAGCCACACTGAAGCTTTCTTT.

As concerns this clone: At one of its ends the junction is not consistent with the germline gene, which may arise from a read error. The same CDR3 is also encoded by other DNA sequences in this sample. The chain combines TRBV6-1 with TRBJ2-6, with D perhaps TRBD1 (5 bases). Germline loops: CDR1 MNHNS, CDR2 SASEGT. The CDR3 runs to 14 residues. The CDR3 DNA reads TGCGCCAGCAGTGAAGCCTGGGGCGCCAACGTCCTGACTTTC. It translates to CASSEAWGANVLTF.

This chain joins TRBV5-1 and TRBJ2-3; TRBD1 matches 9 bases. V shed 1 base and J 6 bases; nucleotides not matched to a gene: 9. The CDR3 length is 16 residues. CDR1 SGHRS and CDR2 YFSETQ come from the germline V gene. CDR3 coding DNA: TGCGCCAGCAGCTTGACCTCGGGACAGGGTCTGGATACGCAGTATTTT. Translated: CASSLTSGQGLDTQYF.

V usage is TRBV2 and J usage is TRBJ2-1, with 7 bases fitting TRBD1. With 5 bases clipped from V and 5 bases from J, the junction kept 3 bases outside the gene matches. The germline CDR1 and CDR2 sequences are SNHLY and FYNNEI. The CDR3 runs to 13 residues. In DNA, the CDR3 is TGTGCCAGCAGTTTCGACAGGGACAATGAGCAGTTCTTC. It codes for CASSFDRDNEQFF.

This clone has a single count. The chain combines TRBV11-2 with TRBJ2-6; D gene ambiguous. Germline-derived CDR1 and CDR2 are SGHAT and FQNNGV. This CDR3 has 15 amino acids. V lost 2 bases to trimming and J lost 2 bases, with 7 bases between them. The CDR3 DNA reads as TGTGCCAGCAGCTTACTAGGAGCTGGGGCCAACGTCCTGACTTTC. Its translation: CASSLLGAGANVLTF.

The chain combines TRBV15 with TRBJ2-5; D is undetermined. The last part of the DNA fits TRBJ2-7 better; the J call may be wrong. The CDR3 contains 13 residues. Per germline, CDR1 LNHNV and CDR2 YYDKDF (reference sequence). CDR3 nucleotides: TGTGCCACTGGGCTGGAAACGCTATCCGAGCAGTACTTC. Protein sequence: CATGLETLSEQYF.

This clone was detected once. The chain combines TRBV19 with TRBJ2-1, with D perhaps TRBD1 (5 bases). Trimming stripped 4 bases from V and 8 bases from J, with 12 bases between. The CDR3 extends over 13 amino acids. Germline values: CDR1 LNHDA, CDR2 SQIVND (reference sequence). The CDR3 loop is CASSTTRVHEQFF. The CDR3 DNA reads TGTGCCAGTAGTACGACCAGGGTCCATGAGCAGTTCTTC.

This clone was observed a few times. The rearrangement uses TRBV7-8 and TRBJ1-3; 7 bases line up with TRBD1. The CDR3 spans 13 residues. V dropped 5 bases and J dropped 8; count of bases not matched to a gene: 6. Germline V gene lookup returns CDR1 SGHVS and CDR2 FQNEAQ. As DNA, the CDR3 is TGTGCCAGCAGCCTACAGGGGAGAGACACCATATATTTT. The encoded protein is CASSLQGRDTIYF.

In this sample, this clone turned up a few times. The chain recombines TRBV7-2 with TRBJ2-5, with 9 positions matching TRBD1. The germline V gene has CDR1 SGHTA and CDR2 FQGNSA. The trim removed 1 base at V and 2 bases at J, leaving 5 bases unmatched. There are 16 residues in the CDR3. The CDR3 DNA sequence: TGTGCCAGCAGCTTAGTCTTCGGGACAGGGCAAGAGACCCAGTACTTC. It is translated as CASSLVFGTGQETQYF.

V and J are TRBV5-4 and TRBJ1-2; D is undetermined. CDR3 size: 14 residues. Germline CDR1 SGHNT, CDR2 YYREEE (reference sequence). V lost 4 bases, J lost 8 bases, and 18 bases lay in between. The DNA for the CDR3 is TGTGCCAGCAGCCCCACGAACGGGGTCCTAGGCTACACCTTC. It encodes CASSPTNGVLGYTF. The full variable domain, rest sourced from reference TRBV5-4 and TRBJ1-2, is ETGVTQSPTHLIKTRGQQVTLRCSSQSGHNTVSWYQQALGQGPQFIFQYYREEENGRGNFPPRFSGLQFPNYSSELNVNALELDDSALYLCASSPTNGVLGYTFGSGTRLTVV.

The chain uses TRBV7-8 and TRBJ2-2, with 7 positions matching TRBD1. Trimming took 7 bases from V and 4 from J; bases not matched to a gene: 6. The germline CDR1 and CDR2 sequences are SGHVS and FQNEAQ. The CDR3 is 14 residues long. This CDR3 is CASNTPGGTGELFF. The CDR3 nucleotides are TGTGCCAGCAACACGCCAGGGGGCACCGGGGAGCTGTTTTTT.

This clone was observed a handful of times. This chain links TRBV5-1 with TRBJ1-1, with D perhaps TRBD1 (5 bases). The length of the CDR3 is 14 residues. V was clipped by 3 bases and J by 4 bases, with 13 bases between them. Germline CDR1 and CDR2: SGHRS and YFSETQ. CDR3 nucleotide sequence: TGCGCCAGCAGCTGGGGCCTGAAGGCCACTGAAGCTTTCTTT. Protein sequence: CASSWGLKATEAFF.

The gene calls are TRBV7-9 and TRBJ2-7; 7 nucleotides line up with TRBD2. V lost 0 bases, J lost 0 bases, and 8 bases stayed unmatched. CDR1 and CDR2 from the germline V gene are SEHNR and FQNEAQ (reference sequence). CDR3 size: 17 residues. The DNA of the CDR3 is TGTGCCAGCAGCTTAGCCTTAGCGGGCCTCAGCTCCTACGAGCAGTACTTC. This translates into CASSLALAGLSSYEQYF.